A single sample gave rise to the 17 T cell receptor beta chains below, sequenced in a study of blood T cells in healthy people across ages. Alongside a J-beta primer mix, a sample-barcoded 5' primer served in a second PCR lasting roughly 6 to 11 cycles. TCRdb itself ran the 5' RACE reads through MiXCR, one entry per CDR3 protein. The sample yields 1.8 million or so distinct CDR3 sequences, around 42% seen once. The sequenced sample was blood. These receptor sequences come from a human donor in good health.

The chain employs TRBV20-1 and TRBJ2-4; D not resolved. Germline V CDR1 and CDR2: DFQATT, SNEGSKA (reference sequence). The CDR3 contains 14 residues. V was trimmed by 5 bases and J by 4 bases, leaving 15 bases between them. Here the CDR3 reads CSAEGPLPKNIQYF. Here the CDR3 DNA reads TGCAGTGCTGAAGGACCCTTGCCGAAAAACATTCAGTACTTC.

This clonotype was recorded a few times. V usage is TRBV12-3 or TRBV12-4 and J usage is TRBJ1-5; a possible D gene is TRBD1 (5 bases). With 6 bases removed from V and 4 bases from J, the gap between germline ends came to 19 bases. The CDR3 is 16 residues long. Here the CDR3 reads CASSPLSWGFNQPQHF. In DNA, the CDR3 is TGTGCCAGCAGCCCCCTTTCGTGGGGGTTTAATCAGCCCCAGCATTTT.

V usage is TRBV6-2 or TRBV6-3 and J usage is TRBJ2-3; D is undetermined. Germline assignment: CDR1 MNHEY and CDR2 SVGEGT. With 0 bases removed from V and 2 bases from J, the gap between germline ends came to 15 bases. The CDR3 sequence is 17 residues long. CDR3 region: CASSYSNSLAPTDTQYF. The CDR3 DNA sequence: TGTGCCAGCAGTTACTCGAACAGCCTGGCTCCCACAGATACGCAGTATTTT.

This clonotype was picked up a small number of times. V and J are TRBV7-2 and TRBJ2-7, with unresolved D. The V and J ends lost 2 bases and 2 bases respectively, with 19 bases between them. This CDR3 is built from 17 residues. Germline values: CDR1 SGHTA, CDR2 FQGNSA. CDR3 amino acids: CASSLRWLTRTTYEQYF. The CDR3 DNA is TGTGCCAGCAGCTTAAGGTGGCTTACCAGAACGACCTACGAGCAGTACTTC.

The chain has TRBV28 and TRBJ2-2; D uncertain. This CDR3 spans 12 amino acids. Germline assignment: CDR1 MDHEN and CDR2 SYDVKM. Trimming left V 6 bases short and J 8 bases short, with 10 bases between. CDR3 region: CASSSMTGELFF. In DNA, the CDR3 is TGTGCCAGCAGCTCAATGACGGGGGAGCTGTTTTTT.

The V and J genes are TRBV20-1 and TRBJ2-1; 11 nucleotides agree with TRBD2. The CDR3 is 17 residues long. CDR1 is DFQATT, CDR2 SNEGSKA, per germline (reference sequence). With V trimmed by 1 base and J by 11 bases, 16 bases remained unmatched. The CDR3 loop is CSARAADLAGGRVKQFF. The CDR3 region has the DNA TGCAGTGCTAGAGCCGCAGATTTAGCGGGGGGGCGTGTTAAGCAGTTCTTC.

The V call is TRBV6-5, the J call TRBJ2-1, with TRBD1 matching 9 bases. J lost 6 bases, V lost 5 bases, and 8 bases had no gene match. The germline V gene encodes CDR1 MNHEY and CDR2 SVGAGI. CDR3 length: 15 residues. CDR3 sequence (DNA): TGTGCCAGCAGTAACAGGGGGCGTTTGTCCAATGAGCAGTTCTTC. This gives the protein CASSNRGRLSNEQFF.

The chain recombines TRBV24-1 with TRBJ1-1; TRBD1 might be the D (6 bases). Trimming removed 7 bases at V and 6 bases at J, with 20 bases between. The CDR3 runs to 15 residues. Germline V gene data show CDR1 as KGHDR and CDR2 as SFDVKD. The DNA for the CDR3 is TGTGCCACCAGACGAGAAGGACAGACCGACGCTGAAGCTTTCTTT. The encoded protein is CATRREGQTDAEAFF.

The chain joins TRBV29-1 to TRBJ1-1; D possibly corresponds to TRBD1 (5 bases). With 7 bases removed from V and 6 bases from J, the gap between germline ends came to 18 bases. The CDR3 is 13 amino acids. Per the germline V gene, CDR1 is SQVTM and CDR2 is ANQGSEA. CDR3 region: CSASGLWGAEAFF. The DNA for the CDR3 is TGCAGCGCCTCAGGGCTCTGGGGCGCTGAAGCTTTCTTT.

This clonotype was observed a few times. The J gene is TRBJ2-1, the V gene TRBV6-2 or TRBV6-3; D uncertain. The V gene lost 2 bases and the J gene lost 15 bases, with 11 bases spanning the gap. The CDR3 length is 11 residues. CDR1 MNHEY and CDR2 SVGEGT come from the germline V gene. In DNA form, the CDR3 reads TGTGCCAGCAGTTACGGTGGGGATCCGTTCTTC. It translates to CASSYGGDPFF.

The chain joins TRBV11-3 to TRBJ2-2; possibly TRBD1 for D (5 bases). The ends were cut back, 4 bases at V and 0 bases at J, with 6 bases in the middle. This CDR3 spans 14 amino acids. In germline, CDR1 is SGHNT, CDR2 YENEEA. The CDR3 loop is CASSSDTNTGELFF. DNA for the CDR3: TGTGCCAGCAGCTCGGACACGAACACCGGGGAGCTGTTTTTT.

This clonotype was found a few times. This chain links TRBV5-1 with TRBJ2-1, with D tentatively TRBD1 or TRBD2 (5 bases each). V shed 6 bases and J shed 4 bases, with 14 bases lying between them. Germline CDR1 and CDR2: SGHRS and YFSETQ. The length of the CDR3 is 14 residues. The CDR3 region has the DNA TGCGCCAGCACCCAAGGGACCAGTTACAATGAGCAGTTCTTC. It encodes CASTQGTSYNEQFF. Full variable domain (missing parts from reference TRBV5-1 and TRBJ2-1): KAGVTQTPRYLIKTRGQQVTLSCSPISGHRSVSWYQQTPGQGLQFLFEYFSETQRNKGNFPGRFSGRQFSNSRSEMNVSTLELGDSALYLCASTQGTSYNEQFFGPGTRLTVL.

In its sample, this clonotype was seen a few times. The chain couples TRBV5-1 to TRBJ2-1; maybe TRBD1 (6 bases). The CDR3 covers 15 residues. Germline assignment: CDR1 SGHRS and CDR2 YFSETQ. V lost 2 bases to trimming and J lost 7 bases, with 16 bases between them. The CDR3, as DNA: TGCGCCAGCAGCTTAATTCCGGACAGCAAGAATGAGCAGTTCTTC. This gives the protein CASSLIPDSKNEQFF.

Only a few counts were recorded for this clonotype. This sequence joins TRBV12-3 or TRBV12-4 and TRBJ1-1, with TRBD1 as a possible D gene (5 bases). V gave up 4 bases and J gave up 1 base, with 7 bases separating them. The CDR3 is made up of 13 amino acids. The CDR3 nucleotides are TGTGCCAGCAGTTCGGACAAGAACACTGAAGCTTTCTTT. This sequence encodes CASSSDKNTEAFF.

This clonotype has only a few counts. This chain links TRBV5-1 with TRBJ2-1, with TRBD1 matching 7 bases. Germline V gives CDR1 SGHRS, CDR2 YFSETQ. This CDR3 contains 15 residues. Trimming removed 0 bases from V and 8 bases from J; junction bases left unmatched: 8. The DNA of the CDR3 is TGCGCCAGCAGCTTGGTGGTAGGGGGCGAGGATGAGCAGTTCTTC. The encoded protein is CASSLVVGGEDEQFF. Combining the CDR3 with reference TRBV5-1 and TRBJ2-1 gives the whole variable domain KAGVTQTPRYLIKTRGQQVTLSCSPISGHRSVSWYQQTPGQGLQFLFEYFSETQRNKGNFPGRFSGRQFSNSRSEMNVSTLELGDSALYLCASSLVVGGEDEQFFGPGTRLTVL.

This clonotype has just a few counts. The rearrangement uses TRBV4-2 and TRBJ1-6; D may be TRBD1 (5 bases). Germline-derived CDR1 and CDR2 are LGHNA and YNFKEQ. The V end was cut by 3 bases, the J end by 8 bases, with 17 bases between. CDR3 length: 16 residues. The CDR3 DNA is TGTGCCAGCAGCCAGAACCCCGGGACTACTGATTCACCCCTCCACTTT. This gives the protein CASSQNPGTTDSPLHF.

The V call is TRBV20-1, the J call TRBJ1-6; 7 bases are shared with TRBD1. Trimming took 0 bases from V and 8 from J; bases not matched to a gene: 7. The germline gives CDR1 DFQATT, CDR2 SNEGSKA (reference sequence). The CDR3 length is 15 residues. The CDR3 here is CSARDQEGGYSPLHF. Here the CDR3 DNA reads TGCAGTGCTAGAGATCAGGAAGGGGGCTATTCACCCCTCCACTTT.